This T cell receptor beta chain appears in the sequencing data of a study of blood T cell repertoires in COVID-19. At the level of the study: The United States, Italy and Spain supplied acute and convalescent COVID-19 samples. Sources were T cells, B-cell-depleted T cells, or PBMCs; the material itself was cDNA or gDNA.

Original methodology: For nucleated cells, counts were estimated from reference gene primer amplification. The protocol was immunoSEQ multiplex PCR, while the TCRdb copy is restricted to in-frame clones and leaves out a portion. D and trimming come from the DNA, and the V and J calls and clone size come from that table. The sample carries 150,000 to 200,000 clones, approximately 90% recorded once. The V gene's germline CDR1 is SGHDT and CDR2 YYEEEE. V was clipped by 2 bases and J by 9 bases; unmatched bases: 10. This CDR3 is 14 amino acids long. This chain connects TRBV5-6 to TRBJ2-7; TRBD1 agrees at 8 bases. The TCR was taken from a human donor in a cohort sampled during active COVID-19. The specimen sequenced was peripheral blood. The CDR3 sequence: CASSFRDRSIAQYF. In DNA, the CDR3 is TGTGCCAGCAGCTTCCGGGACAGGTCTATCGCGCAGTACTTC.